This T cell receptor beta chain was found in a study of blood T cell repertoires in COVID-19. Study summary: The cDNA or gDNA used as material had been derived from T cells, B-cell-depleted T cells, or PBMCs.

Germline V lookup: CDR1 SEHNR, CDR2 FQNEAQ (reference sequence). The CDR3 has 15 residues. The V and J ends lost 3 bases and 3 bases respectively, with 14 bases between them. The authors' processing: From reference gene primer amplification, estimates of nucleated cell counts were derived. Assay used: immunoSEQ multiplex PCR; TCRdb lists only in-frame clones, some missing. For V, J and clone size, that table is used; D and trimming come from the DNA. Among under 250,000 clones listed, about 86% were seen once. Participants came from roughly 25 US areas, aged roughly 18 to 89 years. Cohorts were assigned according to the clinical history that participants reported.

V and J are TRBV7-9 and TRBJ2-5, with a weak D call TRBD1 (6 bases). This clonotype originated in a middle-aged woman with acute COVID-19. Sequencing was performed on PBMCs or T cells enriched from blood (not recorded which). The CDR3 loop reads CASSLRTGWEETQYF. DNA of the CDR3: TGTGCCAGCAGCTTGAGAACAGGGTGGGAAGAGACCCAGTACTTC.